This entry lists 32 T cell receptor beta chains sequenced from one sample in a study of response to subunit inactivated influenza vaccine. MiXCR was run by TCRdb on the RT-PCR reads, yielding one entry per CDR3 protein. Of hundreds of thousands of distinct CDR3 sequences listed, 16% are singletons. The specimen comprised CD4+ T cells sorted from PBMCs, sampled around 2 years after vaccination. All receptors come from a man aged 45 to 75 who received an inactivated influenza vaccine.

This clonotype was seen repeatedly, ten times or more. The chain links TRBV12-3 or TRBV12-4 to TRBJ2-2, with 7 nucleotides matching TRBD1. The ends lost 3 bases at V and 5 bases at J; junction bases unmatched: 6. The CDR3 extends over 15 amino acids. Written as DNA, the CDR3 is TGTGCCAGCAGTTTCCAGGGACAGAAGACCGGGGAGCTGTTTTTT. It encodes CASSFQGQKTGELFF.

This clonotype was observed many times. The gene calls are TRBV24-1 and TRBJ2-7, with 11 positions matching TRBD1. CDR3 size: 14 residues. Per germline, CDR1 KGHDR and CDR2 SFDVKD. V shed 5 bases, J shed 6 bases, and the junction held 5 bases outside the gene matches. CDR3: CATSAPGTGGEQYF. The CDR3 coding sequence is TGTGCCACCAGTGCCCCCGGGACAGGGGGCGAGCAGTACTTC.

The V gene is TRBV7-8, the J gene TRBJ2-7; the D gene is possibly TRBD1 (5 bases). V was pared by 5 bases and J by 6 bases, with 14 bases between. This CDR3 spans 13 amino acids. Germline CDR1 and CDR2: SGHVS and FQNEAQ. CDR3 DNA: TGTGCCAGCAGCCCCGAGACAGTCGCCGAGCAGTACTTC. Its protein product is CASSPETVAEQYF.

The rearrangement links TRBV5-6 to TRBJ2-5; 12 bases fit TRBD2. J was trimmed by 1 base and V by 5 bases; bases with no gene match: 3. From germline, CDR1 is SGHDT and CDR2 YYEEEE. The CDR3 is made up of 15 amino acids. The CDR3 spells CASSPSGRAQETQYF. The CDR3 nucleotides are TGTGCCAGCAGTCCTAGCGGGAGGGCCCAAGAGACCCAGTACTTC.

This clonotype has only a few counts. The chain employs TRBV20-1 and TRBJ2-3; D could derive from TRBD1 or TRBD2 (6 bases each). Germline V lookup: CDR1 DFQATT, CDR2 SNEGSKA (reference sequence). The V and J ends lost 3 bases and 0 bases respectively, with 10 bases between them. This CDR3 region has 14 residues. The CDR3 sequence: CSASTGTSTDTQYF. For the CDR3, the DNA is TGCAGTGCTAGCACAGGGACTAGCACAGATACGCAGTATTTT.

This clonotype has only a few counts. The rearrangement uses TRBV10-2 and TRBJ2-3; D is uncertain. Trimming shortened V by 4 bases and J by 0 bases, and 8 bases separated the two germline ends. CDR1 and CDR2 from the germline V gene are WSHSY and SAAADI. This CDR3 is built from 14 residues. CDR3 sequence reads: CASSVQKSTDTQYF. CDR3 coding DNA: TGCGCCAGCAGTGTTCAGAAAAGCACAGATACGCAGTATTTT.

The chain uses TRBV5-5 and TRBJ1-5, with 7 bases aligning to TRBD1. The V gene end was trimmed by 2 bases and the J gene end by 3 bases; junction bases not matched to a gene: 5. Germline CDR1 SGHKS, CDR2 YYEKEE (reference sequence). The CDR3 extends over 15 amino acids. CDR3 loop: CASSFGTAFNQPQHF. As DNA, the CDR3 is TGTGCCAGCAGCTTCGGGACAGCCTTCAATCAGCCCCAGCATTTT.

There are a few counts of this clonotype. The J gene is TRBJ1-2, the V gene TRBV5-6, with D uncertain. This CDR3 spans 14 amino acids. Per germline, CDR1 SGHDT and CDR2 YYEEEE. Trimming cost V 1 base and J 3 bases, with 10 bases left between them. The CDR3 loop is CASSLIQGHYGYTF. The CDR3 DNA sequence: TGTGCCAGCAGCTTGATCCAAGGGCACTATGGCTACACCTTC. Full variable domain (missing parts from reference TRBV5-6 and TRBJ1-2): DAGVTQSPTHLIKTRGQQVTLRCSPKSGHDTVSWYQQALGQGPQFIFQYYEEEERQRGNFPDRFSGHQFPNYSSELNVNALLLGDSALYLCASSLIQGHYGYTFGSGTRLTVV.

This clonotype was seen a few times. The genes are TRBV7-8 and TRBJ2-7, with 9 bases fitting TRBD2. Germline CDR1 SGHVS, CDR2 FQNEAQ. The trim removed 4 bases at V and 1 base at J, leaving 8 bases unmatched. The CDR3 has 16 amino acids. The CDR3 here is CASSSFSGGKSYEQYF. The CDR3 nucleotides are TGTGCCAGCAGCTCCTTCAGCGGGGGGAAATCCTACGAGCAGTACTTC.

This clonotype showed up just a few times. The V call is TRBV19, the J call TRBJ2-7; D is ambiguous. Germline V gives CDR1 LNHDA, CDR2 SQIVND (reference sequence). Deletions cut 4 bases from V and 3 bases from J, with 13 bases between. CDR3 length: 14 residues. The CDR3 DNA sequence: TGTGCCAGTAGTAGACGAGTAGGGAACTACGAGCAGTACTTC. This gives the protein CASSRRVGNYEQYF.

This clonotype was counted only a few times. This chain connects TRBV24-1 to TRBJ2-1; the match to TRBD1 covers 8 bases. The CDR3 loop spans 14 amino acids. V dropped 4 bases and J dropped 6; count of bases not matched to a gene: 4. Germline lookup yields CDR1 KGHDR and CDR2 SFDVKD. The CDR3 region is CATSDKTGGNEQFF. The CDR3 DNA reads TGTGCCACCAGTGACAAAACAGGGGGCAATGAGCAGTTCTTC.

This clonotype occurred a few times. The J gene is TRBJ2-5, the V gene TRBV5-6, with D perhaps assigned TRBD1 or TRBD2 (6 bases each). The germline gives CDR1 SGHDT, CDR2 YYEEEE. V was cut by 6 bases and J by 5 bases, with 11 bases left in between. CDR3 length equals 12 residues. The DNA of the CDR3 is TGTGCCAGCAAGCGAGGGGGGGAGACCCAGTACTTC. Translating gives CASKRGGETQYF.

This clonotype was recorded at least ten times. The CDR3 DNA is TGCGCCAGCAGCCAAGCGGGGGGGGCAGATACGCAGTATTTT. Translating it yields CASSQAGGADTQYF. The chain employs TRBV4-1 and TRBJ2-3, with 8 bases that match TRBD2. The CDR3 runs to 14 residues. J lost 4 bases, V lost 1 base, and 1 base had no gene match. In germline, CDR1 is MGHRA, CDR2 YSYEKL.

This clonotype was counted a few times. V usage is TRBV15 and J usage is TRBJ2-1; 8 bases agree with TRBD2. Germline CDR1 and CDR2: LNHNV and YYDKDF (reference sequence). The CDR3 has 15 residues. With 3 bases clipped from V and 3 bases from J, the junction kept 4 bases outside the gene matches. CDR3 in DNA: TGTGCCACCAGCAGTTTAGCGGGATACTACAATGAGCAGTTCTTC. Its translation is CATSSLAGYYNEQFF.

Note on this clonotype: A read error may be the cause here, since a much bigger clone is one base away. The chain uses TRBV12-3 or TRBV12-4 and TRBJ2-1; TRBD2 is a possible D gene (5 bases). This CDR3 has 13 amino acids. The CDR3 spells CASSLGDIGELFF. CDR3 DNA sequence: TGTGCCAGCAGTTTAGGAGACATCGGGGAGCTGTTCTTC.

The CDR3 bases are TGTGCCAGCAGTTACGTAGGACGGTCCCCTTACGAGCAGTACTTC. This sequence encodes CASSYVGRSPYEQYF. V gene TRBV6-5 combines with J gene TRBJ2-7; no clear D gene. Germline loops: CDR1 MNHEY, CDR2 SVGAGI. CDR3 length: 15 amino acids. With 2 bases removed from V and 4 bases from J, the gap between germline ends came to 15 bases.

The gene calls are TRBV20-1 and TRBJ1-5, with unresolved D. V was clipped by 2 bases and J by 3 bases, with 5 bases between them. This CDR3 is 12 amino acids long. Germline CDR1 is DFQATT and CDR2 is SNEGSKA (reference sequence). The CDR3 protein is CSARRPNQPQHF. The CDR3, as DNA: TGCAGTGCTAGACGGCCCAATCAGCCCCAGCATTTT.

This clonotype was seen ten or more times. This chain links TRBV5-1 with TRBJ1-6; no clear D gene. From germline, CDR1 is SGHRS and CDR2 YFSETQ. V lost 0 bases and J lost 2, with 3 bases in between. This CDR3 has 14 amino acids. The DNA for the CDR3 is TGCGCCAGCAGCTTGGAGCCCTATAATTCACCCCTCCACTTT. Translation: CASSLEPYNSPLHF.

J is TRBJ2-1 and V is TRBV6-5; possible D gene TRBD1, 5 bases. CDR1 and CDR2 (germline): MNHEY, SVGAGI. The CDR3 totals 17 residues. Trimming took off 0 bases at V and 8 bases at J, with 20 bases between the two ends. CDR3 nucleotides: TGTGCCAGCAGTTACTCGATCCAGGGAAAGGGTGTCGATGAGCAGTTCTTC. It specifies CASSYSIQGKGVDEQFF.

This clonotype was counted many times. The chain combines TRBV20-1 with TRBJ2-3; D may be TRBD2 (6 bases). CDR3 length equals 14 residues. Trimming left V 1 base short and J 3 bases short, with 11 bases between. CDR1 is DFQATT, CDR2 SNEGSKA, per germline (reference sequence). This chain's CDR3 is CSARVAGPTDTQYF. The DNA for the CDR3 is TGCAGTGCTAGAGTCGCGGGGCCTACAGATACGCAGTATTTT.

This sequence joins TRBV6-4 and TRBJ1-1, with TRBD1 matching 8 bases. CDR1 and CDR2 (germline): MRHNA, SNTAGT. J gave up 5 bases and V 4 bases, and 12 bases lay outside the gene matches. The length of the CDR3 is 16 residues. The CDR3 DNA reads as TGTGCCAGCAGTGTGTGGACAGGGACTACGGGGACTGAAGCTTTCTTT. This gives the protein CASSVWTGTTGTEAFF.

The V and J genes are TRBV11-2 and TRBJ1-6; weak D call: TRBD1 (5 bases). CDR3 length: 14 residues. Germline V lookup: CDR1 SGHAT, CDR2 FQNNGV. V was clipped by 3 bases and J by 4 bases, with 7 bases between them. CDR3 region: CASSLGRYNSPLHF. The DNA for the CDR3 is TGTGCCAGCAGCTTGGGACGGTATAATTCACCCCTCCACTTT.

The table lists this clonotype with many counts. CDR3 sequence reads: CSAPGLKETQYF. The CDR3, as DNA: TGCAGTGCCCCGGGACTAAAAGAGACCCAGTACTTC. The chain links TRBV20-1 to TRBJ2-5; 7 bases match TRBD2. V was clipped by 6 bases and J by 3 bases; unmatched bases: 4. The CDR3 is 12 residues long. Germline CDR1 is DFQATT and CDR2 is SNEGSKA (reference sequence).

This clonotype occurred a few times. Possible read error: a much larger clone is one base away. V gene TRBV10-3 combines with J gene TRBJ2-3; no firm D call. The CDR3 has 11 residues. Germline loops: CDR1 ENHRY, CDR2 SYGVKD. The CDR3 coding sequence is TGTGCCAGCAGTGCCTCAGATACGCAGTATTTT. Encoded protein: CASSASDTQYF.

The rearrangement uses TRBV20-1 and TRBJ2-1; the match to TRBD2 covers 7 bases. Per germline, CDR1 DFQATT and CDR2 SNEGSKA (reference sequence). J gave up 10 bases and V 0 bases, and 12 bases lay outside the gene matches. The CDR3 runs to 15 residues. This CDR3 reads CSARDLGGTLREQFF. The DNA for the CDR3 is TGCAGTGCTAGAGATCTGGGAGGGACCCTCAGGGAGCAGTTCTTC.

This clonotype was counted only a few times. The chain is built from TRBV12-3 or TRBV12-4 and TRBJ1-2; 8 bases match TRBD1. Trimming took 6 bases from V and 8 from J; bases not matched to a gene: 8. The CDR3 is made up of 13 amino acids. CDR3 coding DNA: TGTGCCAGCAGCAAGGACAGGGTCGGCGGCTACACCTTC. Its translation: CASSKDRVGGYTF.

This clonotype has a single count. J is TRBJ1-5 and V is TRBV20-1; D uncertain. Germline-derived CDR1 and CDR2 are DFQATT and SNEGSKA (reference sequence). Trimming pared 5 bases from V and 4 bases from J, leaving 12 bases between. The CDR3 contains 13 residues. The CDR3 DNA reads as TGCAGTGCTGCCGAGGCCGGGAATCAGCCCCAGCATTTT. Its translation is CSAAEAGNQPQHF.

This clonotype has a handful of counts. The CDR3 loop reads CASRTGDFEKLFF. The CDR3 DNA reads TGCGCCAGCAGGACAGGGGATTTTGAAAAACTGTTTTTT. This chain joins TRBV5-1 and TRBJ1-4, with 8 bases aligning to TRBD1. The CDR3 runs to 13 residues. Germline V gene data show CDR1 as SGHRS and CDR2 as YFSETQ. The V gene end was trimmed by 5 bases and the J gene end by 7 bases; junction bases not matched to a gene: 4.

V usage is TRBV24-1 and J usage is TRBJ2-2; the D is unclear. The germline V gene has CDR1 KGHDR and CDR2 SFDVKD. CDR3 length equals 15 residues. Trimming removed 4 bases from V and 5 bases from J, with 13 bases in between. CDR3 nucleotide sequence: TGTGCCACCAGTGACCAGGATTGGAGAACCGGGGAGCTGTTTTTT. This codes for CATSDQDWRTGELFF.

This chain uses TRBV28 with TRBJ2-7, with D uncertain. V dropped 4 bases and J dropped 7 bases, with 5 bases sitting between them. Germline CDR1 and CDR2: MDHEN and SYDVKM. This CDR3 is 10 amino acids long. The CDR3 DNA sequence: TGTGCCAGCAGTTCGGTTGAGCAGTACTTC. Amino acid sequence: CASSSVEQYF. The whole variable domain, filled in from reference TRBV28 and TRBJ2-7, reads DVKVTQSSRYLVKRTGEKVFLECVQDMDHENMFWYRQDPGLGLRLIYFSYDVKMKEKGDIPEGYSVSREKKERFSLILESASTNQTSMYLCASSSVEQYFGPGTRLTVT.

At least ten counts were recorded for this clonotype. The chain employs TRBV2 and TRBJ1-1, with D tentatively TRBD1 (5 bases). The CDR3 runs 12 residues. Germline loops: CDR1 SNHLY, CDR2 FYNNEI. The V end lost 3 bases, the J end lost 4 bases, and 6 bases lay between the germline ends. The chain's CDR3 is CASSEGGTEAFF. The CDR3 nucleotides are TGTGCCAGCAGTGAGGGGGGCACTGAAGCTTTCTTT.

V gene TRBV7-2 combines with J gene TRBJ2-3; no clear D. V was trimmed by 1 base and J by 0 bases, leaving 14 bases between them. CDR1 SGHTA and CDR2 FQGNSA come from the germline V gene. The CDR3 loop spans 17 amino acids. The CDR3 coding sequence is TGTGCCAGCAGCTTAGTGGTCGGTTACCCAAGCACAGATACGCAGTATTTT. Amino acid sequence: CASSLVVGYPSTDTQYF.